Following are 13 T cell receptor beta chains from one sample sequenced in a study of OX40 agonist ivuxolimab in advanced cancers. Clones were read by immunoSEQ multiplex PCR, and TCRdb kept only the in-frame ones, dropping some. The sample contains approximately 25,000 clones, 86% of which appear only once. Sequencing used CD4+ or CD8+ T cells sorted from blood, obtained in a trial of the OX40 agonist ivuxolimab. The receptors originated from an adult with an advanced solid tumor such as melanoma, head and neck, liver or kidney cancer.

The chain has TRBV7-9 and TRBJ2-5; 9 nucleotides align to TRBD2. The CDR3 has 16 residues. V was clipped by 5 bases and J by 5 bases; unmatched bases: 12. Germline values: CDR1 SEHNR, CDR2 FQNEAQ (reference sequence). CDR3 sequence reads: CASSPSRGRAEETQYF. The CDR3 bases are TGTGCCAGCAGCCCTAGTCGCGGGAGGGCCGAGGAGACCCAGTACTTC.

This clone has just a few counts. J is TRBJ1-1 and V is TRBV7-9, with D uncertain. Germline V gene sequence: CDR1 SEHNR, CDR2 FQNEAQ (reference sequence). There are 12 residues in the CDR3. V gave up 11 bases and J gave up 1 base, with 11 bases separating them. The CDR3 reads CAGEHSNTEAFF. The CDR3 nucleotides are TGTGCCGGGGAACACTCGAACACTGAAGCTTTCTTT.

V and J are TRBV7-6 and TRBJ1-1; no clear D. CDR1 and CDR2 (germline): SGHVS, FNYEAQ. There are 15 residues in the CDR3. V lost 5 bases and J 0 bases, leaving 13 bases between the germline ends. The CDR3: CASSPFPIMNTEAFF. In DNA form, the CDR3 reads TGTGCCAGCAGCCCGTTCCCAATTATGAACACTGAAGCTTTCTTT.

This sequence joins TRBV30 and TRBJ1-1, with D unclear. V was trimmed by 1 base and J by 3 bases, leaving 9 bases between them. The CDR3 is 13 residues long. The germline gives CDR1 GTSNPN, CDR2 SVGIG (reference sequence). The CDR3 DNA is TGTGCCTGGAGTGCCGAGGGATACACTGAAGCTTTCTTT. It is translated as CAWSAEGYTEAFF.

For the CDR3, the DNA is TGTGCCAGCAGCTTAACAGGGGTTCGATTGGTCTACGAGCAGTACTTC. Residues: CASSLTGVRLVYEQYF. The J gene is TRBJ2-7, the V gene TRBV7-9, with 7 bases identical to TRBD1. Germline-derived CDR1 and CDR2 are SEHNR and FQNEAQ (reference sequence). CDR3 size: 16 residues. V was clipped by 2 bases and J by 3 bases; unmatched bases: 10.

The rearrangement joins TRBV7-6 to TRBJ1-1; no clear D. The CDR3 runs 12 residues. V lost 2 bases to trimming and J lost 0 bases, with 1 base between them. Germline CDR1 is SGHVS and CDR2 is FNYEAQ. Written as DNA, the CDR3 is TGTGCCAGCAGCTTATTGAACACTGAAGCTTTCTTT. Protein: CASSLLNTEAFF.

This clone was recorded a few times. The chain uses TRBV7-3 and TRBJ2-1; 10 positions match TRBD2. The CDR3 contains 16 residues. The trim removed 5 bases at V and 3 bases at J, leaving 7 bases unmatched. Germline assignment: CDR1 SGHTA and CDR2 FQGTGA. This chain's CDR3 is CASSDPGTSDYNEQFF. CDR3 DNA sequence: TGTGCCAGCAGCGACCCAGGGACTAGCGACTACAATGAGCAGTTCTTC.

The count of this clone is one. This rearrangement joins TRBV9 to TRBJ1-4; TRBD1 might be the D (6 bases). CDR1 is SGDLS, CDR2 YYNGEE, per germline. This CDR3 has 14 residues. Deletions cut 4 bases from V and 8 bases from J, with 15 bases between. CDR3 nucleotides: TGTGCCAGCAGCCCGGGACAATGGGGAGAAAAACTGTTTTTT. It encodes CASSPGQWGEKLFF.

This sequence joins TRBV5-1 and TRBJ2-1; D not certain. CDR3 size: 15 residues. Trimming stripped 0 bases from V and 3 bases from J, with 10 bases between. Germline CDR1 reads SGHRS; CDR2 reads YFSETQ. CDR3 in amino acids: CASSLGGINYNEQFF. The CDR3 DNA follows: TGCGCCAGCAGCTTGGGGGGTATAAACTACAATGAGCAGTTCTTC.

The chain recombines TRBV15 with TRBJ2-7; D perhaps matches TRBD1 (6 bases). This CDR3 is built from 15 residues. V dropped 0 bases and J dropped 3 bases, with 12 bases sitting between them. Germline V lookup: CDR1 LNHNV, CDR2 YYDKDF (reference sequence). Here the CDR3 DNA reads TGTGCCACCAGCAGAGATACCAACAGGGTCTACGAGCAGTACTTC. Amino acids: CATSRDTNRVYEQYF.

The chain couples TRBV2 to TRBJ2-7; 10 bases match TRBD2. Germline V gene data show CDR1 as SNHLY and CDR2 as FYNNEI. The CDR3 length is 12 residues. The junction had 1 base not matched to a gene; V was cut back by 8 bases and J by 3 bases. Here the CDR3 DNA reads TGTGCCAGCGGACTAGCGGTCTACGAGCAGTACTTC. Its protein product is CASGLAVYEQYF.

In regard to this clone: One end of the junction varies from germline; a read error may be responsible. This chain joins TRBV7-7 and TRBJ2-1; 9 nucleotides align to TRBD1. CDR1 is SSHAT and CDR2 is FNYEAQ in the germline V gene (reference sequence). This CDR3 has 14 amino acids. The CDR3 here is CASSLRTGDDEQFF. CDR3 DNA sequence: TGTGCTAGCAGCTTGCGGACAGGGGACGATGAGCAGTTCTTC.

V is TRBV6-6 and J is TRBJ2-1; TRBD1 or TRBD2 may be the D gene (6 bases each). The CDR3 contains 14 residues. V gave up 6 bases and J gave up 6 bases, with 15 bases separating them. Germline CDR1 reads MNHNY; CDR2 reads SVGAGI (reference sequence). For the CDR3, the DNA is TGTGCCAGCAGGAGGACCGGGGGCGTCAATGAGCAGTTCTTC. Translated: CASRRTGGVNEQFF.